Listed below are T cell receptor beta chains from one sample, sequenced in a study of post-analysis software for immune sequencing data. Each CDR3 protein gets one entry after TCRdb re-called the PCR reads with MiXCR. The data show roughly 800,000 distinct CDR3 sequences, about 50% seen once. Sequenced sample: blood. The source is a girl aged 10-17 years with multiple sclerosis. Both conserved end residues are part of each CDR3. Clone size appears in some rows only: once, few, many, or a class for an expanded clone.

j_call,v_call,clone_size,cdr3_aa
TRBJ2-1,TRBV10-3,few,CAIRTSGGAYNEQFF
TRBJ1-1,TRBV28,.,CASSAGGRTEAFF
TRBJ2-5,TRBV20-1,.,CSAPGRLQETQYF
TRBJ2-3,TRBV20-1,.,CSARDSSGGAGTQYF
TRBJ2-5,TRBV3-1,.,CASSQGTQETQYF
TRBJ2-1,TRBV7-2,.,CASSLAPRLAYYNEQFF
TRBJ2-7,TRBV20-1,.,CSARVAGTYYEQYF
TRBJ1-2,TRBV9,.,CASRGGQGARGYTF
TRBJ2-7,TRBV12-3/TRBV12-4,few,CASSPNPTVNYEQYF
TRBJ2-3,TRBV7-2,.,CASSSRTSGHPDTQYF
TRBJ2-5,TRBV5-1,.,CASTTGIQETQYF
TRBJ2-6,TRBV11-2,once,CASSLAAGQTGANVLTF
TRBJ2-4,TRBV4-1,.,CASSQDTWGEVKNIQYF
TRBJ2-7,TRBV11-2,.,CASSSAGTVSYEQYF
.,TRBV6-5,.,CASSSGWGLAGNEQYF
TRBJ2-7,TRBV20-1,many,CSANRGSYEQYF
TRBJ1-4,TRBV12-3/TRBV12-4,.,CASSPRGGEKLFF
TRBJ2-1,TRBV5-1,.,CASSHGLAGPTQQFF
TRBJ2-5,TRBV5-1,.,CASSLGQAWEQYF
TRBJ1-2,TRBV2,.,CASSAYRGGYTF
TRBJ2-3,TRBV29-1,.,CSVRTVHTDTQYF
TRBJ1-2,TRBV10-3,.,CAISGQGEGGHTF
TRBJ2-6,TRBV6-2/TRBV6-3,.,CASSYSRGNPGANVLTF
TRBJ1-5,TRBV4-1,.,CASSQGGGRGQPQHF
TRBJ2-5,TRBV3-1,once,CASSRDTLLEQYF
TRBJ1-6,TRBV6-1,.,CASSANLGGNSPLHF
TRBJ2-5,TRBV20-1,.,CSARRLGGDVETQYF
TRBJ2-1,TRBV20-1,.,CSAGTSDYNEQFF
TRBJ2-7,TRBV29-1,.,CSVGRGTGGRYEQYF
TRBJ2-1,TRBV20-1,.,CSAPNRVSSYNEQFF
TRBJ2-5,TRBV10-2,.,CASSEQGGETQYF
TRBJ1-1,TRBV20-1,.,CSANPTRGTEAFF
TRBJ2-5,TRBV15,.,CATSRGQEETQYF
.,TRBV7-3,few,CASSLIGGEQYF
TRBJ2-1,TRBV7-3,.,CASSLAGGVLNEQFF
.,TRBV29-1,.,CSVSLISHEQYF
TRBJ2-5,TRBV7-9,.,CASSLSGDLGTQYF
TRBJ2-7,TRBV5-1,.,CASSSAGTGDMSSYEQYF
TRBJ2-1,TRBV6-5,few,CASSYGGLTYNEQFF
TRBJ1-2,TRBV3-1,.,CASSQDTGFYGYTF
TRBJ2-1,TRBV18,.,CASSLPDEGTFNNEQFF
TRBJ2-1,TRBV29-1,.,CSVPIQTDDNEQLF
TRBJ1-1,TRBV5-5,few,CASSFVAGLMNTEAFF
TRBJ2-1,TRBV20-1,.,CSAIPGLAGNNEQFF
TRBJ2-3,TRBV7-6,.,CASSLASGVHSTDTQYF
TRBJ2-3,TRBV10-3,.,CAISVLGRASTDTQYF
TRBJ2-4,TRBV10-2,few,CASSRTGAVAKNIQYF